This T cell receptor (beta chain) was profiled in a study of T cell repertoires in cytomegalovirus infection. With regard to this clonotype: Its antigen is unidentified.

The CDR3 length is 13 residues. Germline V gives CDR1 DFQATT, CDR2 SNEGSKA (reference sequence). The germline V and J ends were trimmed by 0 bases and 9 bases, with 9 bases remaining between them. In TCRdb, the reads were re-called with MiXCR into one record per CDR3 protein. Here the sample spans fewer than 850,000 distinct CDR3 sequences, 25% to 35% being singletons. Study-wide results and caveats: Clonotypes of TCR beta that were HLA-C-restricted and CMV-specific dominated the ex vivo response.

Sequenced here: cultured CD8+ T cells from PBMCs, sampled from culture after CMV antigen stimulation. This chain connects TRBV20-1 to TRBJ1-6; no definite D call. The TCR originated in a human donor in good health (CMV status not recorded). Some clones in this sample may be carry-over from other donors' samples. In nucleotides, the CDR3 is TGCAGTGCTAGAGAAGTGGCCGGTTCACCCCTCCACTTT. This encodes CSAREVAGSPLHF.